This T cell receptor beta chain was profiled in a study of vaccination effects on CD4 cells after COVID-19. Overall study findings and caveats: Small numbers of convalescent patients limited the study. It also lacked early post-infection timepoints. Late post-vaccination samples showed marked contraction of infection- and vaccine-induced clones.

Regarding this clone: The antigen is not known.

Clones were read by immunoSEQ multiplex PCR, and TCRdb kept only the in-frame ones, dropping some. The data contain 30,000 to 35,000 clones, roughly four fifths of them singletons. V dropped 4 bases and J dropped 1 base, with 12 bases sitting between them. The CDR3 runs 15 residues. The germline gives CDR1 KGHSH, CDR2 LQKENI. Antigen-specific CD4+ T cells expanded by the ViraFEST assay with viral peptide pools were then sequenced. Following 10 days of culture, CD4+ T cells were isolated. Participants received two doses of either the BNT162b2 or mRNA-1273 vaccine. All vaccine recipients tested negative for nucleocapsid antibodies and had never contracted SARS-CoV-2 infection. Cells had half their medium changed to IL-2 medium on days 3 and 7.

This receptor was identified in a human donor who received a COVID-19 vaccine. Some clones in this sample may be carry-over from other donors' samples. The sample in question was CD4+ T cells from PBMCs cultured with HCoV-NL63 spike peptides, obtained after COVID-19 vaccination. The V gene is TRBV18, the J gene TRBJ2-3, with D possibly TRBD1 on 6 matching bases. CDR3 region: CASSQTGSGTDTQYF. The CDR3 DNA follows: TGTGCCAGCTCACAAACAGGGTCCGGCACAGATACGCAGTATTTT.